These 32 T cell receptor beta chains were all obtained from the same sample, sequenced in a study of blood T cell repertoires in COVID-19. The protocol was immunoSEQ multiplex PCR, while the TCRdb copy is restricted to in-frame clones and leaves out a portion. The repertoire holds some 100,000 clones, with around 89% as singletons. The sample taken for sequencing was peripheral blood. Receptor source: a woman aged 80 or over with active COVID-19.

This chain joins TRBV18 and TRBJ1-2, with D maybe TRBD1 (5 bases). The germline V gene has CDR1 KGHSH and CDR2 LQKENI. The CDR3 spans 15 residues. The V end was cut by 6 bases, the J end by 1 base, with 15 bases between. The CDR3 coding sequence is TGTGCCAGCTCCCCAGAGACAGAGGTTAACTATGGCTACACCTTC. Encoded protein: CASSPETEVNYGYTF.

In its sample, this clone was seen a few times. The gene calls are TRBV5-6 and TRBJ1-6, with TRBD1 matching over 8 bases. Per germline, CDR1 SGHDT and CDR2 YYEEEE. The CDR3 length is 15 residues. With 0 bases clipped from V and 5 bases from J, the junction kept 1 base outside the gene matches. CDR3 in amino acids: CASSLVQGDNSPLHF. In nucleotides, the CDR3 is TGTGCCAGCAGCTTGGTACAGGGGGATAATTCACCCCTCCACTTT.

This clone was picked up one time. This chain joins TRBV6-4 and TRBJ1-1, with D perhaps matching TRBD1 (5 bases). V shed 4 bases and J shed 5 bases, with 20 bases lying between them. The germline V gene has CDR1 MRHNA and CDR2 SNTAGT. This CDR3 spans 16 amino acids. The chain's CDR3 is CASSVTAGKGMTEAFF. CDR3 DNA: TGTGCCAGCAGTGTCACGGCAGGGAAGGGTATGACTGAAGCTTTCTTT.

V is TRBV6-5 and J is TRBJ1-2; D possibly corresponds to TRBD1 (5 bases). Trimming took 6 bases from V and 5 from J, leaving 16 bases between them. Looked up from germline, CDR1 is MNHEY and CDR2 is SVGAGI. CDR3 length: 14 amino acids. The CDR3, as DNA: TGTGCCAGCAGAAGGGCAGGGTTGGTTTATGGCTACACCTTC. This translates into CASRRAGLVYGYTF.

This chain connects TRBV28 to TRBJ1-1; D is unclear. Germline CDR1 MDHEN, CDR2 SYDVKM. Deletions cut 5 bases from V and 4 bases from J, with 8 bases between. There are 12 residues in the CDR3. The CDR3 sequence is CASSRVPTEAFF. The CDR3 coding sequence is TGTGCCAGCAGTAGAGTCCCCACTGAAGCTTTCTTT.

The chain is built from TRBV24-1 and TRBJ2-2, with D uncertain. CDR3 length: 14 amino acids. Germline V CDR1 and CDR2: KGHDR, SFDVKD. V was trimmed by 1 base and J by 4 bases, leaving 6 bases between them. The CDR3 is CATSDLASTGELFF. The CDR3 DNA reads as TGTGCCACCAGTGATTTAGCTAGCACCGGGGAGCTGTTTTTT.

The genes are TRBV21-1 and TRBJ2-5; TRBD2, the D gene given by the table, was not confirmed from the DNA. TRBV21-1 is termed a pseudogene. CDR3 length: 16 amino acids. The CDR3 is CASSMKTRPTVWTQYF. CDR3 bases: TGTGCCAGCAGCATGAAGACTAGGCCGACTGTTTGGACCCAGTACTTC.

In this sample, this clone turned up a few times. This chain connects TRBV6-7 to TRBJ1-5, with 7 bases identical to TRBD1. TRBV6-7 is annotated as an ORF whose role is uncertain. The CDR3 length is 17 residues. With V trimmed by 2 bases and J by 0 bases, 7 bases remained unmatched. The CDR3 DNA reads TGTGCCAGCAGTTACCCCAACAGGGGTCTTAGCAATCAGCCCCAGCATTTT. Protein sequence: CASSYPNRGLSNQPQHF.

The V and J genes are TRBV19 and TRBJ2-3; 7 positions agree with TRBD2. Germline loops: CDR1 LNHDA, CDR2 SQIVND (reference sequence). V dropped 1 base and J dropped 4; count of bases not matched to a gene: 5. The CDR3 has 15 amino acids. The CDR3 DNA follows: TGTGCCAGTAGTATAGGGCGGGAGATGGCAGATACGCAGTATTTT. Its protein is CASSIGREMADTQYF. Supplemented by reference TRBV19 and TRBJ2-3, the full variable domain reads DGGITQSPKYLFRKEGQNVTLSCEQNLNHDAMYWYRQDPGQGLRLIYYSQIVNDFQKGDIAEGYSVSREKKESFPLTVTSAQKNPTAFYLCASSIGREMADTQYFGPGTRLTVL.

This chain joins TRBV18 and TRBJ2-1, with 7 nucleotides matching TRBD1. This CDR3 has 18 residues. The germline gives CDR1 KGHSH, CDR2 LQKENI. The V gene end was trimmed by 3 bases and the J gene end by 2 bases; junction bases not matched to a gene: 13. The CDR3 reads CASSPRGPETDPYNEQFF. CDR3 DNA sequence: TGTGCCAGCTCACCGAGGGGGCCGGAAACCGACCCCTACAATGAGCAGTTCTTC.

The table lists this clone with a count of one. The gene calls are TRBV5-1 and TRBJ2-7, with a weak D call TRBD2 (5 bases). Germline CDR1 SGHRS, CDR2 YFSETQ. The V end was cut by 0 bases, the J end by 3 bases, with 13 bases between. The CDR3 sequence is 15 residues long. The CDR3 coding sequence is TGCGCCAGCAGCTTGGCCGGCGGACTTATCTACGAGCAGTACTTC. As protein: CASSLAGGLIYEQYF.

V and J are TRBV10-3 and TRBJ2-3, with D unresolved. V lost 1 base and J lost 4, with 12 bases in between. The length of the CDR3 is 15 residues. Germline CDR1 is ENHRY and CDR2 is SYGVKD. Here the CDR3 reads CAISEFGGGADTQYF. As DNA, the CDR3 is TGTGCCATCAGTGAGTTTGGCGGCGGCGCAGATACGCAGTATTTT.

This chain joins TRBV7-9 and TRBJ2-2, with D uncertain. Deletions cut 6 bases from V and 1 base from J, with 15 bases between. Germline V gene data show CDR1 as SEHNR and CDR2 as FQNEAQ (reference sequence). The CDR3 loop spans 16 amino acids. This chain's CDR3 is CASSNTAALNTGELFF. CDR3 in DNA: TGTGCCAGCAGTAATACAGCAGCTTTGAACACCGGGGAGCTGTTTTTT.

This clone came up once. The chain couples TRBV5-6 to TRBJ1-5; possibly TRBD1 for D (6 bases). The CDR3 is 16 residues long. V was clipped by 3 bases and J by 1 base, with 14 bases between them. The germline CDR1 and CDR2 sequences are SGHDT and YYEEEE. CDR3 in DNA: TGTGCCAGCAGCTCCTTGCGGGGGCAGAGCAATCAGCCCCAGCATTTT. It yields the protein CASSSLRGQSNQPQHF.

V gene TRBV28 combines with J gene TRBJ1-1; D unclear. Trimming stripped 7 bases from V and 5 bases from J, with 11 bases between. The CDR3 is 12 residues long. In germline, CDR1 is MDHEN, CDR2 SYDVKM. Here the CDR3 DNA reads TGTGCCAGCATGGCAGGTCGGACTGAAGCTTTCTTT. Translation gives CASMAGRTEAFF.

This clone was detected only once. The chain has TRBV2 and TRBJ2-5, with TRBD2 matching 9 bases. The germline V gene has CDR1 SNHLY and CDR2 FYNNEI. This CDR3 contains 14 residues. Trimming at V came to 2 bases and at J to 9 bases, leaving 7 bases not matched to a gene. Written as DNA, the CDR3 is TGTGCCAGCAGTGAACTAGCGGGACCCCCGGCCCAGTACTTC. Its translation: CASSELAGPPAQYF.

This clone was seen only a few times. The chain recombines TRBV19 with TRBJ1-4; D may be TRBD1 (5 bases). The CDR3 length is 14 residues. Trimming removed 3 bases from V and 6 bases from J, with 11 bases in between. Looked up from germline, CDR1 is LNHDA and CDR2 is SQIVND (reference sequence). The CDR3 loop is CASSIGREDEKLFF. The DNA for the CDR3 is TGTGCCAGTAGTATCGGCAGGGAGGATGAAAAACTGTTTTTT.

The chain employs TRBV11-2 and TRBJ2-3; D unresolved. CDR1 and CDR2 from the germline V gene are SGHAT and FQNNGV. This CDR3 is 13 amino acids long. Deletions cut 11 bases from V and 5 bases from J, with 17 bases between. CDR3 in DNA: TGTGCCTCAAGAGAGACGCCGGGAGATACGCAGTATTTT. Amino acids: CASRETPGDTQYF.

This clone has a handful of counts. This rearrangement joins TRBV4-3 to TRBJ2-7; D gene uncertain. Germline V CDR1 and CDR2: LGHNA, YSLEER. V was pared by 0 bases and J by 5 bases, with 8 bases between. CDR3 length: 13 residues. This chain's CDR3 is CASSQDLMDEQYF. DNA of the CDR3: TGCGCCAGCAGCCAAGATCTAATGGACGAGCAGTACTTC.

The chain joins TRBV15 to TRBJ2-3; D may be TRBD2 (6 bases). The CDR3 is 16 residues long. The V end was cut by 0 bases, the J end by 4 bases, with 14 bases between. The germline V gene has CDR1 LNHNV and CDR2 YYDKDF (reference sequence). CDR3 residues: CATSRDLELASDTQYF. The CDR3 nucleotides are TGTGCCACCAGCAGAGATCTAGAACTAGCATCAGATACGCAGTATTTT.

This rearrangement joins TRBV5-8 to TRBJ2-1; D perhaps matches TRBD2 (6 bases). CDR3 length equals 16 residues. Between the trimmed V and J ends, which lost 1 base and 4 bases, there was a span of 15 bases. Germline V CDR1 and CDR2: SGHTS, YDEGEE. The CDR3 DNA is TGTGCCAGCAGCTTGTTGTACGGGAGAGCGTACAATGAGCAGTTCTTC. Amino acid sequence: CASSLLYGRAYNEQFF.

This clone was recorded once. The rearrangement uses TRBV5-1 and TRBJ2-2, with 9 bases identical to TRBD2. CDR3 length equals 15 residues. CDR1 and CDR2 from the germline V gene are SGHRS and YFSETQ. Losses at the gene ends were 2 bases for V and 5 bases for J; bases not matched to a gene: 4. The CDR3: CASSFLAGETGELFF. CDR3 coding DNA: TGCGCCAGCAGCTTCTTAGCGGGAGAGACCGGGGAGCTGTTTTTT.

This clone was seen only a few times. The V and J genes are TRBV7-2 and TRBJ1-5, with a possible D match to TRBD1 (5 bases). This CDR3 spans 14 amino acids. V shed 1 base and J shed 10 bases, with 14 bases lying between them. Germline loops: CDR1 SGHTA, CDR2 FQGNSA. CDR3 DNA sequence: TGTGCCAGCAGCTTAGGAAACACAGGCCCCCCCCAGCATTTT. It codes for CASSLGNTGPPQHF.

The genes are TRBV20-1 and TRBJ2-7; the D is unclear. In germline, CDR1 is DFQATT, CDR2 SNEGSKA (reference sequence). CDR3 size: 15 residues. The ends were cut back, 3 bases at V and 0 bases at J, with 15 bases in the middle. The CDR3 DNA follows: TGCAGTGCTAGTGTTTCGCGTAGGAGCTCCTACGAGCAGTACTTC. As protein: CSASVSRRSSYEQYF.

The genes are TRBV28 and TRBJ1-5; a possible D gene is TRBD1 (6 bases). Trimming shortened V by 4 bases and J by 0 bases, and 22 bases separated the two germline ends. The CDR3 totals 19 residues. Germline V gives CDR1 MDHEN, CDR2 SYDVKM. The CDR3 nucleotides read TGTGCCAGCAGTTCGGCGACAGGTCGGTGGTATAATAGCAATCAGCCCCAGCATTTT. Its protein is CASSSATGRWYNSNQPQHF.

The V gene is TRBV21-1, the J gene TRBJ2-7; the table names TRBD1, a call not compared with the DNA. TRBV21-1 is annotated as a pseudogene. The CDR3 covers 14 residues. The CDR3 sequence is CASSIPRDSYEQYF. DNA of the CDR3: TGTGCCAGCAGCATCCCCCGGGACAGCTACGAGCAGTACTTC.

The chain employs TRBV30 and TRBJ1-1, with D hard to call. Germline CDR1 GTSNPN, CDR2 SVGIG (reference sequence). The V end was cut by 5 bases, the J end by 3 bases, with 28 bases between. The CDR3 contains 18 residues. CDR3 sequence reads: CAWGRAQFYGVTDTEAFF. In nucleotides, the CDR3 is TGTGCCTGGGGGAGGGCCCAATTTTACGGGGTGACGGACACTGAAGCTTTCTTT. Using reference TRBV30 and TRBJ1-1 for the parts outside the CDR3, the full variable domain is SQTIHQWPATLVQPVGSPLSLECTVEGTSNPNLYWYRQAAGRGLQLLFYSVGIGQISSEVPQNLSASRPQDRQFILSSKKLLLSDSGFYLCAWGRAQFYGVTDTEAFFGQGTRLTVV.

The V gene is TRBV13, the J gene TRBJ2-5; no definite D call. The CDR3 contains 14 residues. CDR1 and CDR2 (germline): PRHDT, FYEKMQ (reference sequence). Trimming removed 0 bases at V and 0 bases at J, with 5 bases between. The CDR3 DNA reads as TGTGCCAGCAGCTTAGGTCAGTACCAAGAGACCCAGTACTTC. Amino acid sequence: CASSLGQYQETQYF.

In DNA, the CDR3 is TGTGCCAGCAGCTTAATGGGACAGGGGTCAGAGACCCAGTACTTC. Its protein is CASSLMGQGSETQYF. This chain joins TRBV7-3 and TRBJ2-5; 10 bases agree with TRBD1. Germline V gives CDR1 SGHTA, CDR2 FQGTGA. The CDR3 runs 15 residues. V gave up 1 base and J gave up 4 bases; unmatched junction bases: 3.

The gene calls are TRBV5-4 and TRBJ2-5; 8 bases fit TRBD1. Germline V gene data show CDR1 as SGHNT and CDR2 as YYREEE (reference sequence). Losses at the gene ends were 5 bases for V and 1 base for J; bases not matched to a gene: 4. CDR3 size: 14 residues. The CDR3 reads CASRRGQVQETQYF. CDR3 nucleotides: TGTGCCAGCAGGAGGGGACAGGTCCAAGAGACCCAGTACTTC.

The gene calls are TRBV25-1 and TRBJ2-4; the D gene is possibly TRBD2 (5 bases). CDR3 length equals 14 residues. The V end was cut by 3 bases, the J end by 6 bases, with 12 bases between. Looked up from germline, CDR1 is MGHDK and CDR2 is SYGVNS. The CDR3 DNA sequence: TGTGCCAGCAGTGATTCAGGAGGTCTAAACATTCAGTACTTC. This translates into CASSDSGGLNIQYF. The full variable domain, completed using reference TRBV25-1 and TRBJ2-4, is EADIYQTPRYLVIGTGKKITLECSQTMGHDKMYWYQQDPGMELHLIHYSYGVNSTEKGDLSSESTVSRIRTEHFPLTLESARPSHTSQYLCASSDSGGLNIQYFGAGTRLSVL.

V and J are TRBV29-1 and TRBJ1-3, with D possibly TRBD1 on 6 matching bases. Germline CDR1 and CDR2: SQVTM and ANQGSEA. With 4 bases removed from V and 0 bases from J, the gap between germline ends came to 13 bases. The CDR3 loop spans 15 amino acids. The CDR3 reads CSVGGGLNSGNTIYF. CDR3 DNA: TGCAGCGTTGGTGGGGGCTTAAACTCTGGAAACACCATATATTTT.